This T cell receptor (beta chain) was profiled in a study of blood T cell repertoires in COVID-19. Per the original data handling: Reference gene primer amplification gave nucleated cell count estimates. Method: immunoSEQ multiplex PCR; TCRdb's copy keeps in-frame clones and lacks some. That table gives V, J and clone size, and the DNA gave D and trimming. The table shows about 83,000 clones, with about nine tenths occurring only once. There are 19 residues in the CDR3. Germline-derived CDR1 and CDR2 are SGDLS and YYNGEE. Trimming took 0 bases from V and 0 from J, leaving 19 bases between them. This chain connects TRBV9 to TRBJ1-5, with a weak D call TRBD1 (5 bases). Sequenced material: peripheral blood. This TCR was sampled from a woman of 80 years or more with active or convalescent COVID-19. The CDR3 protein is CASSVGRGWGALSNQPQHF. CDR3 sequence (DNA): TGTGCCAGCAGCGTAGGTCGGGGGTGGGGCGCGCTTAGCAATCAGCCCCAGCATTTT.